This TCR beta chain originates from a study of T cell responses to AZD1222 COVID-19 vaccine. General observations from the study: Only a handful of AZD1222 recipients, several in all, had baseline seropositivity. Nearly half of spike-specific TCRs reportedly target variant regions that are unmutated in the B.1.351 and B.1.1.7 variants.

This table comes from immunoSEQ multiplex PCR, and its TCRdb copy is limited to in-frame clones, with some not included. This sample has approximately 130,000 clones, with around 89% found just once. Of note for this clone: As yet, its antigen is unknown.

Here the sequenced sample was peripheral blood, taken 28 days after the second AZD1222 dose. The clonotype originates from an adult who received the AZD1222 COVID-19 vaccine.

CDR3 DNA sequence: TGTGCCAGCAGAACGGGACAGACCCCTAAAAACATTCAGTACTTC. It specifies CASRTGQTPKNIQYF. This chain joins TRBV5-5 and TRBJ2-4, with 7 bases lining up with TRBD1. Germline lookup yields CDR1 SGHKS and CDR2 YYEKEE (reference sequence). The J segment lost 4 bases and the V segment lost 5 bases, leaving 9 bases of the junction unmatched. The CDR3 spans 15 residues.